This TCR beta chain emerged from a study of OX40 agonist ivuxolimab in advanced cancers. Study details: It was ivuxolimab, an agonistic anti-OX40 (CD134) antibody, that patients were treated with. Partial responses were achieved by three patients: one hepatocellular carcinoma, two cutaneous melanoma.

General study findings and limits: The CD4+ and CD8+ T cells in the blood had expanded clonally by week 6 at 0.1 to 3.0 mg/kg. Among the nonresponders, some also had low normalized T-cell clonal expansion.

Germline V gene data show CDR1 as SGHDT and CDR2 as YYEEEE. The CDR3 loop spans 17 amino acids. With V trimmed by 4 bases and J by 2 bases, 10 bases remained unmatched. TCRdb's table, derived via immunoSEQ multiplex PCR, lists solely in-frame clones and lacks some. The sample consists of 55,000 to 65,000 clones, more than 75% of them appearing once. In the case of this clone: Its matching antigen is unknown.

Sequencing used CD4+ or CD8+ T cells sorted from blood, obtained in a trial of the OX40 agonist ivuxolimab. This chain uses TRBV5-6 with TRBJ2-1, with 9 bases that match TRBD1. The source is an adult with an advanced solid tumor such as melanoma, head and neck, liver or kidney cancer. The CDR3: CASSLGQGTRPYNEQFF. In DNA form, the CDR3 reads TGTGCCAGCAGCCTCGGACAGGGGACCCGACCCTACAATGAGCAGTTCTTC.